This T cell receptor (beta chain) is drawn from a study of T cells in localized non-small cell lung cancer. Sequencing was performed with immunoSEQ multiplex PCR; in TCRdb, only in-frame clones are kept and a portion is missing. The sample has about 48,000 clones, 77% seen once. Study-wide findings and caveats: Greater blood T cell density accompanied longer overall survival. Median around 60 top-100 tumor clones were shared with paired adjacent lung. Multi-region tumor sequencing was not done, so intratumor heterogeneity could not be excluded. Clonality of T cells reached its maximum in uninvolved adjacent lung, surpassing tumor.

V lost 0 bases to trimming and J lost 3 bases, with 14 bases between them. The CDR3 contains 16 residues. Germline CDR1 is MGHRA and CDR2 is YSYEKL. This clone was seen only a few times. No antigen is known for it. The sequence was obtained from a man between 40 and 69 years old with stage I squamous cell lung carcinoma. V gene TRBV4-1 combines with J gene TRBJ1-2; D is possibly TRBD1 (5 bases). The starting material was peripheral blood, obtained before any cancer treatment. CDR3 nucleotides: TGCGCCAGCAGCCAAGAGCCGCAGGGCCTCGACTATGGCTACACCTTC. Its translation: CASSQEPQGLDYGYTF.